The 26 T cell receptor beta chains below come from one sample, sequenced in a study of blood T cells in healthy people across ages. A second PCR, run for roughly 7 to 12 cycles, used a sample-barcoded 5' primer plus a J-beta primer mix. TCRdb fed the 5' RACE reads into MiXCR, producing one record per CDR3 protein. The sample lists some 1.8 million distinct CDR3 sequences, about two fifths occurring once. Sample: blood. Receptor source: a human donor in good health.

The genes are TRBV24-1 and TRBJ1-1, with 8 bases that match TRBD1. The CDR3 is 13 amino acids. CDR1 is KGHDR, CDR2 SFDVKD, per germline. Germline trimming cut 3 bases from V and 10 bases from J; bases unmatched to any gene: 6. CDR3 sequence reads: CATSDGQGKGAFF. The CDR3 DNA is TGTGCCACCAGTGATGGACAGGGCAAAGGAGCTTTCTTT.

Comment on this clonotype: Since a much larger clone is just one base distant, this may be a read error. The chain combines TRBV10-3 with TRBJ1-4, with a tentative D call TRBD1 (5 bases). Germline values: CDR1 ENHRY, CDR2 SYGVKD. The CDR3 length is 16 residues. The CDR3 reads CAVSGDIGTENEKLFF. In DNA form, the CDR3 reads TGTGCCGTCAGTGGGGATATCGGGACGGAAAATGAAAAACTGTTTTTT.

The V gene is TRBV12-3 or TRBV12-4, the J gene TRBJ2-2; TRBD1 agrees at 9 bases. This CDR3 has 19 residues. J was trimmed by 5 bases and V by 3 bases; bases with no gene match: 16. CDR3 bases: TGTGCCAGCAGTTTTGCAATACTCCGACAGGGGGGGGGAACCGGGGAGCTGTTTTTT. It specifies CASSFAILRQGGGTGELFF.

This chain joins TRBV11-3 and TRBJ1-6; D is ambiguous. The CDR3 is made up of 13 amino acids. Trimming removed 3 bases from V and 9 bases from J, with 9 bases in between. The germline gives CDR1 SGHNT, CDR2 YENEEA. The CDR3 DNA is TGTGCCAGCAGCTTCTGGAGAGGTTCACCCCTCCACTTT. Protein product: CASSFWRGSPLHF. Drawing the rest from reference TRBV11-3 and TRBJ1-6, the complete variable domain is EAGVVQSPRYKIIEKKQPVAFWCNPISGHNTLYWYLQNLGQGPELLIRYENEEAVDDSQLPKDRFSAERLKGVDSTLKIQPAELGDSAVYLCASSFWRGSPLHFGNGTRLTVT.

V gene TRBV12-3 or TRBV12-4 combines with J gene TRBJ2-1; D call uncertain. The CDR3 extends over 12 amino acids. Between the trimmed V and J ends, which lost 5 bases and 4 bases, there was a span of 6 bases. CDR3 protein: CASSGNYNEQFF. The CDR3 DNA sequence: TGTGCCAGCAGTGGGAATTACAATGAGCAGTTCTTC.

The chain employs TRBV9 and TRBJ1-6, with D unclear. The V gene lost 4 bases and the J gene lost 13 bases, with 15 bases spanning the gap. The germline gives CDR1 SGDLS, CDR2 YYNGEE. The CDR3 loop spans 13 amino acids. This CDR3 is CASSSTVRAPLHF. CDR3 coding DNA: TGTGCCAGCAGCAGCACAGTTAGGGCGCCCCTCCACTTT.

This clonotype was counted many times. The chain combines TRBV29-1 with TRBJ1-2; D is possibly TRBD1 (5 bases). Germline V gene lookup returns CDR1 SQVTM and CDR2 ANQGSEA. Trimming left V 3 bases short and J 5 bases short, with 25 bases between. The CDR3 totals 17 residues. In DNA, the CDR3 is TGCAGCGTTGATCGGGGCGGCGGAGACCTCCTAAGTTATGGCTACACCTTC. It encodes CSVDRGGGDLLSYGYTF.

Note on this clonotype: One end of the junction is discordant with germline, which a read error may explain. The J gene is TRBJ2-4, the V gene TRBV7-2; possible D gene TRBD2, 7 bases. The J call may not be correct, given that the DNA end is closer to TRBJ2-7. The CDR3 covers 14 residues. Germline V gene lookup returns CDR1 SGHTA and CDR2 FQGNSA. CDR3 coding DNA: TGTGCCAGCAGCGGGGGGGGCGCCTCCCACGAGCAGTACTTC. As protein: CASSGGGASHEQYF.

This rearrangement joins TRBV28 to TRBJ1-1, with D perhaps matching TRBD1 (5 bases). V lost 4 bases, J lost 7 bases, and 13 bases lay in between. The germline V gene has CDR1 MDHEN and CDR2 SYDVKM. The CDR3 has 13 amino acids. CDR3 in amino acids: CASSSAGYYEAFF. The CDR3 DNA reads TGTGCCAGCAGTTCGGCAGGGTACTATGAAGCTTTCTTT.

Remarks on this clonotype: A single base separates this from a much larger clone, so it may be a read error. The chain has TRBV27 and TRBJ1-1, with a tentative D call TRBD1 (5 bases). Per germline, CDR1 MNHEY and CDR2 SMNVEV (reference sequence). The CDR3 runs 13 residues. V gave up 6 bases and J gave up 3 bases, with 11 bases separating them. The CDR3 DNA sequence: TGTGCCAGCAGGTTACTGGGGGACACTGAAGCTTTCTTT. Translating gives CASRLLGDTEAFF.

This clonotype has just a few counts. The genes are TRBV27 and TRBJ2-7, with TRBD1 identical over 10 bases. There are 14 residues in the CDR3. Germline V gives CDR1 MNHEY, CDR2 SMNVEV (reference sequence). The ends lost 6 bases at V and 4 bases at J; junction bases unmatched: 6. The CDR3 DNA sequence: TGTGCCAGCAGCGGGGGACAGGGGAAATACGAGCAGTACTTC. It specifies CASSGGQGKYEQYF.

Note on this clonotype: Germline is not matched at one junction end, which may reflect a read error. The J gene is TRBJ2-1, the V gene TRBV2; 11 bases map to TRBD1. Germline V CDR1 and CDR2: SNHLY, FYNNEI. This CDR3 has 13 amino acids. The CDR3 reads CANSGTGGNEQFF. In DNA, the CDR3 is TGTGCCAACAGTGGGACAGGGGGGAATGAGCAGTTCTTC.

The chain joins TRBV29-1 to TRBJ2-1, with a possible D match to TRBD2 (6 bases). The DNA end is a closer match to TRBJ2-7, so the J assignment may be wrong. The CDR3 extends over 13 amino acids. Germline assignment: CDR1 SQVTM and CDR2 ANQGSEA. CDR3 sequence: CSAGERAYNEQYF. Here the CDR3 DNA reads TGCAGCGCGGGAGAACGAGCCTACAATGAGCAGTACTTC.

This clonotype was counted a few times. The J gene is TRBJ1-4, the V gene TRBV20-1; D is undetermined. V was pared by 6 bases and J by 2 bases, with 10 bases between. Germline loops: CDR1 DFQATT, CDR2 SNEGSKA (reference sequence). This CDR3 is built from 13 residues. The chain's CDR3 is CSAPGSTNEKLFF. The CDR3 nucleotides read TGCAGTGCCCCCGGATCGACTAATGAAAAACTGTTTTTT.

This clonotype was picked up a small number of times. The CDR3 loop reads CASSLISGSANTGELFF. CDR3 nucleotide sequence: TGCGCCAGCAGCTTGATCTCGGGGTCAGCGAACACCGGGGAGCTGTTTTTT. The chain joins TRBV5-1 to TRBJ2-2; tentative D call: TRBD2 (5 bases). The CDR3 is 17 residues long. Trimming took off 1 base at V and 0 bases at J, with 13 bases between the two ends. Per germline, CDR1 SGHRS and CDR2 YFSETQ.

This clonotype was found many times. This chain joins TRBV5-1 and TRBJ2-7, with D possibly being TRBD1 or TRBD2 (5 bases each). CDR1 and CDR2 (germline): SGHRS, YFSETQ. Trimming cost V 0 bases and J 3 bases, with 16 bases left between them. The CDR3 has 16 amino acids. Here the CDR3 DNA reads TGCGCCAGCAGCTTGGGATCGGGACCTCTCAACTACGAGCAGTACTTC. It yields the protein CASSLGSGPLNYEQYF.

The rearrangement links TRBV12-3 or TRBV12-4 to TRBJ2-1, with D possibly matching TRBD2 (5 bases). The CDR3 is made up of 15 amino acids. The ends were cut back, 3 bases at V and 0 bases at J, with 9 bases in the middle. Here the CDR3 DNA reads TGTGCCAGCAGTTTTAGGACTTTCTCCTACAATGAGCAGTTCTTC. Translated, it gives CASSFRTFSYNEQFF.

This clonotype was counted a few times. CDR3 nucleotides: TGTGCCAGCACCCTCTTGAGCTCCTACAATGAGCAGTTCTTC. Translating it yields CASTLLSSYNEQFF. The chain has TRBV12-3 or TRBV12-4 and TRBJ2-1; no firm D call. There are 14 residues in the CDR3. V was cut by 7 bases and J by 0 bases, with 10 bases left in between.

This clonotype was observed a handful of times. The chain links TRBV28 to TRBJ2-7; the match to TRBD2 covers 13 bases. This CDR3 is 18 amino acids long. Germline CDR1 MDHEN, CDR2 SYDVKM. The V segment lost 5 bases and the J segment 0 bases; nucleotides outside the gene matches: 10. CDR3 sequence (DNA): TGTGCCAGCAGTCCCCGAATACTAGCGGGGGGGAACTCCTACGAGCAGTACTTC. Its protein is CASSPRILAGGNSYEQYF. The complete variable domain, with remaining parts taken from reference TRBV28 and TRBJ2-7, reads DVKVTQSSRYLVKRTGEKVFLECVQDMDHENMFWYRQDPGLGLRLIYFSYDVKMKEKGDIPEGYSVSREKKERFSLILESASTNQTSMYLCASSPRILAGGNSYEQYFGPGTRLTVT.

The CDR3 here is CAISGENIEYAEAFF. CDR3 DNA sequence: TGTGCCATCAGCGGGGAAAACATTGAATATGCTGAAGCTTTCTTT. The V gene is TRBV10-3, the J gene TRBJ1-1; the D is unclear. This CDR3 spans 15 amino acids. In germline, CDR1 is ENHRY, CDR2 SYGVKD. V was cut by 6 bases and J by 6 bases, with 20 bases left in between.

The chain employs TRBV6-4 and TRBJ1-2; the D is unclear. Germline CDR1 reads MRHNA; CDR2 reads SNTAGT. V was pared by 11 bases and J by 1 base, with 11 bases between. This CDR3 has 12 amino acids. CDR3 region: CARNGSNYGYTF. The CDR3 DNA sequence: TGTGCCCGAAACGGGAGTAACTATGGCTACACCTTC.

The V call is TRBV6-5, the J call TRBJ1-6, with D tentatively TRBD1 (5 bases). Between the trimmed V and J ends, which lost 6 bases and 8 bases, there was a span of 14 bases. The germline gives CDR1 MNHEY, CDR2 SVGAGI. The CDR3 sequence is 14 residues long. CDR3 in amino acids: CASRWGPNDSPLHF. The DNA of the CDR3 is TGTGCCAGCAGGTGGGGACCGAACGATTCACCCCTCCACTTT.

A few counts support this clonotype. The genes are TRBV9 and TRBJ1-1; D unclear. The V gene's germline CDR1 is SGDLS and CDR2 YYNGEE. The germline V and J ends were trimmed by 0 bases and 1 base, with 7 bases remaining between them. This CDR3 is 14 amino acids long. CDR3 loop: CASSVATENTEAFF. The CDR3 DNA reads TGTGCCAGCAGCGTAGCTACGGAGAACACTGAAGCTTTCTTT. Full variable domain (outside the CDR3, taken from reference TRBV9 and TRBJ1-1): DSGVTQTPKHLITATGQRVTLRCSPRSGDLSVYWYQQSLDQGLQFLIQYYNGEERAKGNILERFSAQQFPDLHSELNLSSLELGDSALYFCASSVATENTEAFFGQGTRLTVV.

The chain has TRBV5-1 and TRBJ1-1, with TRBD1 matching 11 bases. The germline gives CDR1 SGHRS, CDR2 YFSETQ. The CDR3 length is 16 residues. V shed 0 bases and J 5 bases; nucleotides not matched to a gene: 6. DNA for the CDR3: TGCGCCAGCAGCTTGGCCGGGACAGGGGGAGGTACTGAAGCTTTCTTT. Protein product: CASSLAGTGGGTEAFF.

The chain couples TRBV29-1 to TRBJ1-5; D not resolved. The CDR3 has 12 residues. V dropped 7 bases and J dropped 2 bases, with 9 bases sitting between them. CDR1 is SQVTM, CDR2 ANQGSEA, per germline. This CDR3 is CSALTGNQPQHF. In DNA, the CDR3 is TGCAGCGCCCTGACGGGCAATCAGCCCCAGCATTTT.

CDR3 bases: TGTGCCAGCAGTGACTGGATCAGCGCCTACAATGAGCAGTTCTTC. The encoded protein is CASSDWISAYNEQFF. The chain employs TRBV6-1 and TRBJ2-1; D is uncertain. The germline gives CDR1 MNHNS, CDR2 SASEGT. Trimming took 3 bases from V and 2 from J, leaving 11 bases between them. The CDR3 runs 15 residues.